Sequencing of this T cell receptor (beta chain) was carried out in a study of blood T cell repertoires in COVID-19. Turning to the study itself: PBMCs, B-cell-depleted T cells, or T cells provided the cDNA or gDNA that made up the material.

Germline V gene sequence: CDR1 SNHLY, CDR2 FYNNEI. This CDR3 comprises 13 residues. V lost 3 bases to trimming and J lost 10 bases; unmatched junction nucleotides: 5. As originally analysed: Counts of nucleated cells, estimated from reference gene primer amplification, were obtained. The data were produced by immunoSEQ multiplex PCR, yet TCRdb's version contains in-frame clones alone and is incomplete. V and J calls and clone size are copied from that table; D and trimming were computed from the DNA. The profile shows a few hundred thousand clones, approximately 89% of them singletons. In terms of age and location, participants ranged from about 18 to 95 years and lived in about 25 US areas. This clone was found once.

This TCR came from a woman aged 40 to 50 who had been exposed to COVID-19. The rearrangement uses TRBV2 and TRBJ1-4, with TRBD1 matching 7 bases. The sequenced sample was PBMCs or T cells enriched from blood (not recorded which). CDR3 nucleotide sequence: TGTGCCAGCAGTGAGTCTGCAGGGGGAAAACTGTTTTTT. This encodes CASSESAGGKLFF.